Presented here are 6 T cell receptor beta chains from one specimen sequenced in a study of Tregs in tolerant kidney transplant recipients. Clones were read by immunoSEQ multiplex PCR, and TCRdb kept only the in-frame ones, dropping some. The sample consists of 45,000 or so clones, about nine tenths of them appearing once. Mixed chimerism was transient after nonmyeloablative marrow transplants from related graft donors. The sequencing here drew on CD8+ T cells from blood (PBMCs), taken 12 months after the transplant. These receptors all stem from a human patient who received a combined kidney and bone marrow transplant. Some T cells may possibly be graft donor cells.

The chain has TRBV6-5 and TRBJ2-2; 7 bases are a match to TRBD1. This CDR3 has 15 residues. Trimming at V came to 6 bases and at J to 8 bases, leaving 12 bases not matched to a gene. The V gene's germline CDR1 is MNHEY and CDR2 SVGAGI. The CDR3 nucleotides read TGTGCCAGCAGGAGAGACAGGGAAGGAGAGGGGGAGCTGTTTTTT. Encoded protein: CASRRDREGEGELFF.

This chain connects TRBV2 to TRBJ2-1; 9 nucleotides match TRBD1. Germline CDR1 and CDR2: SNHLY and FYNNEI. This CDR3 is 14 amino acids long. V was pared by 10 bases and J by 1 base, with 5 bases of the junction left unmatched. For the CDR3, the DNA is TGTGCCATCGTACAGGGGGCTTCCTACAATGAGCAGTTCTTC. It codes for CAIVQGASYNEQFF. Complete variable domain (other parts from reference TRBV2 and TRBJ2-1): EPEVTQTPSHQVTQMGQEVILRCVPISNHLYFYWYRQILGQKVEFLVSFYNNEISEKSEIFDDQFSVERPDGSNFTLKIRSTKLEDSAMYFCAIVQGASYNEQFFGPGTRLTVL.

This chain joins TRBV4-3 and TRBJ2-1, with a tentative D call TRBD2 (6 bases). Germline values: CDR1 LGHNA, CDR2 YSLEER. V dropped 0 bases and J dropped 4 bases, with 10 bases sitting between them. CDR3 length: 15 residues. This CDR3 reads CASSQDGRGYNEQFF. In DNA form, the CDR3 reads TGCGCCAGCAGCCAAGATGGGCGGGGTTACAATGAGCAGTTCTTC.

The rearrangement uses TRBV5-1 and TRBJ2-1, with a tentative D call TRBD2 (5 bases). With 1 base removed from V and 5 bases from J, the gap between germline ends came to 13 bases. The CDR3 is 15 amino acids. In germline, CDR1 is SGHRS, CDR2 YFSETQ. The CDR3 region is CASSLKRPMDNEQFF. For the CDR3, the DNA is TGCGCCAGCAGCTTGAAGCGGCCAATGGACAATGAGCAGTTCTTC.

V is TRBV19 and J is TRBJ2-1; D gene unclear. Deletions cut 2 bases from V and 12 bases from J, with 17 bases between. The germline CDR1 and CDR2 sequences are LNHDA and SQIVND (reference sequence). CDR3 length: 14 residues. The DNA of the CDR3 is TGTGCCAGTAGTATACTTGCCGTCGAGGATGGGCAGTTCTTC. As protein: CASSILAVEDGQFF.

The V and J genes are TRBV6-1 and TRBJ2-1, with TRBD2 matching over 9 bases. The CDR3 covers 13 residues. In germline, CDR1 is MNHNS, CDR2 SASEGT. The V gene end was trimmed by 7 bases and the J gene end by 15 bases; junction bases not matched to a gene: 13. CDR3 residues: CASTPTAGGPGFF. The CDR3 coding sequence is TGTGCCAGCACTCCCACCGCGGGAGGGCCTGGGTTCTTC.